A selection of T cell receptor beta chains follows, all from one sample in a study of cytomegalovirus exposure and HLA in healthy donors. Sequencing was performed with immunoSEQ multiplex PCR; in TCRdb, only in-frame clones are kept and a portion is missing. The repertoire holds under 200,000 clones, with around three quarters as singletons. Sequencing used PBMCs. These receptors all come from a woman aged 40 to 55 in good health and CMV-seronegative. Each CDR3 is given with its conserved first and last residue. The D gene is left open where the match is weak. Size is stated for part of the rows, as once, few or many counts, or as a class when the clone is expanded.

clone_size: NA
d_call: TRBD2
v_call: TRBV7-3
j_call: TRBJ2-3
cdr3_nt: TGTGCCAGCAGCCAAATGCTAGCGGGGGGACTGGCAGATACGCAGTATTTT
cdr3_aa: CASSQMLAGGLADTQYF

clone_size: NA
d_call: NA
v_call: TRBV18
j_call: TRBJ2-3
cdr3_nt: TGTGCCAGCTCACCGAGTCGGGCAGATACGCAGTATTTT
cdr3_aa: CASSPSRADTQYF

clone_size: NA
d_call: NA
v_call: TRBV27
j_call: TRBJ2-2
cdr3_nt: TGTGCCAGCAGTTCCCGCCGGGTAAACACCGGCGAGCTGTTTTTT
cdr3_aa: CASSSRRVNTGELFF

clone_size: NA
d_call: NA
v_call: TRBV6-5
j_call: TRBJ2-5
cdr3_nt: TGTGCCAGCAGTACCTACCCCCTTGGGGCGGAGACCCAGTACTTC
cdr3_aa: CASSTYPLGAETQYF

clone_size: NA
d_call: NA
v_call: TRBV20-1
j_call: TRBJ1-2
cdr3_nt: TGCAGTGCCAGGACAGTCTATGGCTACACCTTC
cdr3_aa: CSARTVYGYTF

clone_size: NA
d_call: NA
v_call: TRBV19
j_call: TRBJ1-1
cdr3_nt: TGTGCCAGTAGCTGGACAGTTTCCGAAGCTTTCTTT
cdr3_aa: CASSWTVSEAFF

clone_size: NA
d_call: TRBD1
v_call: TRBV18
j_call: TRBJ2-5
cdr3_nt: TGTGCCAGCTCCCTCGGACAGGGCCCCGAGACCCAGTACTTC
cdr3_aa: CASSLGQGPETQYF

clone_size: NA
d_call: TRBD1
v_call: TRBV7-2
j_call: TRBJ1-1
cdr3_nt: TGTGCCAGCAGGGGACAGGGGGCGAACACTGAAGCTTTCTTT
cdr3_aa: CASRGQGANTEAFF

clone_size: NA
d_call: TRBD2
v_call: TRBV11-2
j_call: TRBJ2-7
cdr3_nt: TGTGCCAGCAGCGTGACTAGCGGGGGGCATGGAGAGCAGTACTTC
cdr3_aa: CASSVTSGGHGEQYF

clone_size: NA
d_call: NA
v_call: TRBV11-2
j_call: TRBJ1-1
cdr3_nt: TGTGCCAGCAGCTTAAGGGGGACTGAAGCTTTCTTT
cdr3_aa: CASSLRGTEAFF

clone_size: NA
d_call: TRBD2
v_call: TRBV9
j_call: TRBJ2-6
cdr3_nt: TGTGCCAGCAGCGTGTCCGGGGGGGGCTTCCAATCTGGGGCCAACGTCCTGACTTTC
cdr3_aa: CASSVSGGGFQSGANVLTF

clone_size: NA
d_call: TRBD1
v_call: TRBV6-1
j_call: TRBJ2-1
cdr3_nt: TGTGCCAGCAGTGAATTCAGGGGGACAGCCTACAATGAGCAGTTCTTC
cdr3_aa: CASSEFRGTAYNEQFF

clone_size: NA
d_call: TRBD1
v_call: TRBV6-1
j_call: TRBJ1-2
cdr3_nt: TGTGCCAGCAGTGAATCGGCCTCCAGGGGGTACTATGGCTACACCTTC
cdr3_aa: CASSESASRGYYGYTF

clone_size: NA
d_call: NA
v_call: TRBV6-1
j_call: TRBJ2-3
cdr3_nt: TGTGCCAGCAGTGATCTAGGAGGGGCTTGGCGCCCCACAGATACGCAGTATTTT
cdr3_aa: CASSDLGGAWRPTDTQYF

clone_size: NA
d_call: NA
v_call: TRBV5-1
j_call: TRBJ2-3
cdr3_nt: TGCGCCAGCAGCCCCCGTTGGTCGAATAGACAGGCCGCTAGCACAGATACGCAGTATTTT
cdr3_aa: CASSPRWSNRQAASTDTQYF

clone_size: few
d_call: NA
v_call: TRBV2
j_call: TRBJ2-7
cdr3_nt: TGTGCCAGCAGTTTCAACTACGAGCAGTACTTC
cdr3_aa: CASSFNYEQYF

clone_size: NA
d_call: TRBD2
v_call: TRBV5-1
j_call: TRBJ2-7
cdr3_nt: TGCGCCAGCAGCTTTTTAGCGGGAGAGAACGAGCAGTACTTC
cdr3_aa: CASSFLAGENEQYF

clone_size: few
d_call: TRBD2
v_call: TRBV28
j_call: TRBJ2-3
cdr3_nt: TGTGCCAGTGCTCTAGCGGGGTGGACAGATACGCAGTATTTT
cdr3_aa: CASALAGWTDTQYF

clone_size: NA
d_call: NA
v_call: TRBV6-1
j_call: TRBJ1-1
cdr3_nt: TGTGCCAGCGACAGTTTGAACACTGAAGCTTTCTTT
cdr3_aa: CASDSLNTEAFF

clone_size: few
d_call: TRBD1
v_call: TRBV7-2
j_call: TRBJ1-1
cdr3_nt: TGTGCCAGCAGAAGCTCTACCGGGACAGAAAACACTGAAGCTTTCTTT
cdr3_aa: CASRSSTGTENTEAFF

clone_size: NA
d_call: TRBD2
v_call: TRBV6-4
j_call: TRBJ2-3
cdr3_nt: TGTGCCAGCAGTGACTCTAGCGGGGGGGCAGATACGCAGTATTTT
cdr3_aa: CASSDSSGGADTQYF

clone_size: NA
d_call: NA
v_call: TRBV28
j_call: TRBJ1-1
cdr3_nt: TGTGCCAGCAGTTTAGGGCGCACTGAAGCTTTCTTT
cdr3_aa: CASSLGRTEAFF

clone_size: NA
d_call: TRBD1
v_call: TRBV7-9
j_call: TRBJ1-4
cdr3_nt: TGTGCCAGCACCTCGGGACAGGGCGATGAAAAACTGTTTTTT
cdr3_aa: CASTSGQGDEKLFF

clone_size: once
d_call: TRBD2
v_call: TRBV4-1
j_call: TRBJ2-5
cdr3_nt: TGCGCCAGCAGCCCTTTGCGGGGGGGACTACAAGAGACCCAGTACTTC
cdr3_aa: CASSPLRGGLQETQYF

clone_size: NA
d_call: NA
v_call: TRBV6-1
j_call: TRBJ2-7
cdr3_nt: TGTGCCAGCAGTGAAACCCGGGAAACCTACGAGCAGTACTTC
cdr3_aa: CASSETRETYEQYF

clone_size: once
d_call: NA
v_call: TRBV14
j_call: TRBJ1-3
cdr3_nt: TGTGCCAGCAGCCAAGATAACTGGCCAGGACTCACCATATATTTT
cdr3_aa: CASSQDNWPGLTIYF

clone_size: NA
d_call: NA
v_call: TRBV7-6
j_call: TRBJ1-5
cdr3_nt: TGTGCCAGCAGCCCCCGGTTCAATCAGCCCCAGCATTTT
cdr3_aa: CASSPRFNQPQHF

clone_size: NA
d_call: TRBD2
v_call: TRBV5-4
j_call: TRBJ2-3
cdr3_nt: TGTGCCAGCAGTCCGGGACTAGCAGACACAGATACGCAGTATTTT
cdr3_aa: CASSPGLADTDTQYF

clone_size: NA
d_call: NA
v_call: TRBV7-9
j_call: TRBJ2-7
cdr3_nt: TGTGCCAGCAGCTCCAGGGTCGAGCAGTACTTC
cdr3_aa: CASSSRVEQYF

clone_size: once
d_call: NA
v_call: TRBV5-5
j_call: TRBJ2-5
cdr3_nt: TGTGCCAGCAGCTTGGTGTGGGGGGACGGAAAGACCCAGTACTTC
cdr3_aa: CASSLVWGDGKTQYF

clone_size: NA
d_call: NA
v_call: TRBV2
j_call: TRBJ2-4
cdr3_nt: TGTGCCAGCAGTGTCGAGGGGGGGCGTGAAAACATTCAGTACTTC
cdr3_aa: CASSVEGGRENIQYF

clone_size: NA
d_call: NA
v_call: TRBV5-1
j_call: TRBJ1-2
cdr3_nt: TGCGCCAGCAGCTTTTGGGGAGTTGATGGCTACACCTTC
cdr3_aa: CASSFWGVDGYTF

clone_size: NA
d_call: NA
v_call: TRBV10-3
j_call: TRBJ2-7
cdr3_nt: TGTGCCATCAGTGGGCAGGTAGGAATGAACGAGCAGTACTTC
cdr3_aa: CAISGQVGMNEQYF

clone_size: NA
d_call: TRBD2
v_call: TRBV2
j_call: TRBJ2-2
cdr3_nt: TGTGCCAGCAGTGGGGGACTAGCGGGGGGAAACACCGGGGAGCTGTTTTTT
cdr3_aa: CASSGGLAGGNTGELFF

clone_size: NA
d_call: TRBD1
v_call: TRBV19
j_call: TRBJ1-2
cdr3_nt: TGTGCCAGTACCTCGACAGGGGATGGCTATGGCTACACCTTC
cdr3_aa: CASTSTGDGYGYTF